Below, 28 T cell receptor beta chains from the same sample are listed, as sequenced in a study of T cell changes during pregnancy in multiple sclerosis. Libraries were prepared by immunoSEQ multiplex PCR; TCRdb keeps only in-frame clonotypes and omits some of them. The table shows under 70,000 clones, with about 90% occurring only once. Specimen: CD4+ T cells from peripheral blood mononuclear cells, collected in the first trimester of pregnancy. Every receptor here comes from a female donor with multiple sclerosis, enrolled in a pregnancy study.

J is TRBJ2-3 and V is TRBV30; 9 positions agree with TRBD2. The ends lost 0 bases at V and 3 bases at J; junction bases unmatched: 10. The germline CDR1 and CDR2 sequences are GTSNPN and SVGIG (reference sequence). This CDR3 has 17 residues. CDR3 DNA: TGTGCCTGGAGTGTCAGGGCGGGGGGGCCCGGGACAGATACGCAGTATTTT. Translation gives CAWSVRAGGPGTDTQYF.

A word on this clone: Other DNA sequences within the sample encode an identical CDR3. This rearrangement joins TRBV2 to TRBJ2-7, with a possible D match to TRBD2 (7 bases). Between the trimmed V and J ends, which lost 7 bases and 7 bases, there was a span of 14 bases. Germline V gene data show CDR1 as SNHLY and CDR2 as FYNNEI. This CDR3 comprises 12 residues. The CDR3 nucleotides are TGTGCCAGCACCAGAGGGGGGGAAGAGCAGTACTTC. Its translation is CASTRGGEEQYF.

The chain links TRBV7-2 to TRBJ1-5, with 10 bases that match TRBD1. Per the germline V gene, CDR1 is SGHTA and CDR2 is FQGNSA. The CDR3 extends over 16 amino acids. V was clipped by 4 bases and J by 6 bases; unmatched bases: 9. The CDR3 DNA is TGTGCCAGCAGCTACCTCGACAGGGGGCTCGGTCAGCCCCAGCATTTT. This gives the protein CASSYLDRGLGQPQHF.

The chain uses TRBV19 and TRBJ1-1; D might be TRBD1 (5 bases). The CDR3 has 16 residues. Deletions cut 0 bases from V and 0 bases from J, with 11 bases between. The V gene's germline CDR1 is LNHDA and CDR2 SQIVND (reference sequence). Here the CDR3 reads CASSIDTTVLNTEAFF. The CDR3, as DNA: TGTGCCAGTAGTATAGACACGACAGTGCTGAACACTGAAGCTTTCTTT.

The chain carries TRBV27 and TRBJ2-2; perhaps TRBD2 as D (6 bases). CDR1 and CDR2 (germline): MNHEY, SMNVEV (reference sequence). This CDR3 is built from 14 residues. The V gene lost 5 bases and the J gene lost 4 bases, with 11 bases spanning the gap. The CDR3 reads CASSGAGSTGELFF. In DNA, the CDR3 is TGTGCCAGCAGTGGGGCGGGGAGCACCGGGGAGCTGTTTTTT.

The rearrangement links TRBV6-6 to TRBJ2-7; D remains ambiguous. The CDR3 runs 13 residues. Germline-derived CDR1 and CDR2 are MNHNY and SVGAGI (reference sequence). V lost 4 bases and J 1 base, leaving 8 bases between the germline ends. The CDR3 DNA sequence: TGTGCCAGCAGTTTCGTCGGGTCCTACGAGCAGTACTTC. As protein: CASSFVGSYEQYF.

The chain carries TRBV7-2 and TRBJ2-1; TRBD2 aligns across 9 bases. The germline V gene has CDR1 SGHTA and CDR2 FQGNSA. The CDR3 extends over 13 amino acids. With 8 bases clipped from V and 11 bases from J, the junction kept 10 bases outside the gene matches. The CDR3 loop reads CASLGGLAGKQFF. The CDR3 bases are TGTGCCAGCCTGGGCGGGCTAGCGGGGAAGCAGTTCTTC.

The chain combines TRBV27 with TRBJ2-1; 8 bases align to TRBD2. CDR1 and CDR2 from the germline V gene are MNHEY and SMNVEV (reference sequence). This CDR3 has 16 amino acids. V trimming: 7 bases; J trimming: 2 bases; junction bases outside the gene matches: 10. The CDR3 DNA reads TGTGCCAGCACTTCCGGCCGCGGGGGGACCTACAATGAGCAGTTCTTC. Its translation: CASTSGRGGTYNEQFF.

The V gene is TRBV7-3, the J gene TRBJ2-5; TRBD2 agrees at 9 bases. J was trimmed by 1 base and V by 6 bases; bases with no gene match: 9. The CDR3 spans 16 residues. CDR1 is SGHTA, CDR2 FQGTGA, per germline. The CDR3 is CASREGAGGLQETQYF. As DNA, the CDR3 is TGTGCCAGCAGGGAAGGAGCGGGGGGACTCCAAGAGACCCAGTACTTC.

This chain joins TRBV7-6 and TRBJ1-3; D gene uncertain. CDR1 and CDR2 (germline): SGHVS, FNYEAQ. Between the trimmed V and J ends, which lost 1 base and 0 bases, there was a span of 13 bases. This CDR3 has 17 residues. CDR3 bases: TGTGCCAGCAGCTTAGAACTTTTCGGTTCCTCTGGAAACACCATATATTTT. It translates to CASSLELFGSSGNTIYF.

This chain links TRBV7-2 with TRBJ1-5; unclear D gene. Trimming took off 3 bases at V and 1 base at J, with 10 bases between the two ends. CDR1 is SGHTA and CDR2 is FQGNSA in the germline V gene. The CDR3 totals 15 residues. CDR3 nucleotide sequence: TGTGCCAGCAGCTTTTCCCGTGTAAGCAATCAGCCCCAGCATTTT. Its translation is CASSFSRVSNQPQHF. Full variable domain (remainder filled in from reference TRBV7-2 and TRBJ1-5): GAGVSQSPSNKVTEKGKDVELRCDPISGHTALYWYRQSLGQGLEFLIYFQGNSAPDKSGLPSDRFSAERTGGSVSTLTIQRTQQEDSAVYLCASSFSRVSNQPQHFGDGTRLSIL.

This clone has only a few counts. The chain links TRBV9 to TRBJ1-1; possible D gene TRBD1, 6 bases. Germline V gene data show CDR1 as SGDLS and CDR2 as YYNGEE. The V and J ends lost 3 bases and 5 bases respectively, with 14 bases between them. The CDR3 covers 14 residues. The CDR3 bases are TGTGCCAGCAGCGCACAGGGTAGTATTACTGAAGCTTTCTTT. It codes for CASSAQGSITEAFF.

The rearrangement uses TRBV5-1 and TRBJ1-1; D is ambiguous. The CDR3 is made up of 14 amino acids. Germline loops: CDR1 SGHRS, CDR2 YFSETQ. V was clipped by 0 bases and J by 1 base, with 7 bases between them. CDR3 amino acids: CASSLVGGNTEAFF. CDR3 bases: TGCGCCAGCAGCTTGGTTGGAGGGAACACTGAAGCTTTCTTT.

V and J are TRBV7-2 and TRBJ1-5; TRBD1 matches 7 bases. There are 14 residues in the CDR3. The V and J ends lost 5 bases and 5 bases, in that order; junction bases with no gene match: 6. Germline CDR1 reads SGHTA; CDR2 reads FQGNSA. CDR3: CASSRRQGDQPQHF. Here the CDR3 DNA reads TGTGCCAGCAGCCGCCGACAGGGCGATCAGCCCCAGCATTTT.

In nucleotides, the CDR3 is TGTGCCAGCAGCGTAGACGAGCGGGGCTACGAGCAGTACTTC. This gives the protein CASSVDERGYEQYF. The genes are TRBV9 and TRBJ2-7; 7 bases are a match to TRBD2. The V gene's germline CDR1 is SGDLS and CDR2 YYNGEE. The ends lost 0 bases at V and 3 bases at J; junction bases unmatched: 3. The CDR3 length is 14 residues.

The rearrangement joins TRBV18 to TRBJ2-5; a weak D match, TRBD2 (6 bases). Trimming took off 0 bases at V and 5 bases at J, with 13 bases between the two ends. The CDR3 runs 15 residues. Per germline, CDR1 KGHSH and CDR2 LQKENI. CDR3 region: CASSPPEGIMETQYF. CDR3 sequence (DNA): TGTGCCAGCTCACCACCGGAGGGGATCATGGAGACCCAGTACTTC.

The rearrangement uses TRBV7-6 and TRBJ2-5, with 7 bases matching TRBD2. J lost 0 bases, V lost 1 base, and 5 bases had no gene match. The CDR3 loop spans 16 amino acids. Germline assignment: CDR1 SGHVS and CDR2 FNYEAQ. The chain's CDR3 is CASSLGLGLNQETQYF. The CDR3 DNA reads as TGTGCCAGCAGCTTAGGCCTGGGACTAAACCAAGAGACCCAGTACTTC. Full variable domain (outside the CDR3, taken from reference TRBV7-6 and TRBJ2-5): GAGVSQSPRYKVTKRGQDVALRCDPISGHVSLYWYRQALGQGPEFLTYFNYEAQQDKSGLPNDRFSAERPEGSISTLTIQRTEQRDSAMYRCASSLGLGLNQETQYFGPGTRLLVL.

This clone showed up just once. The chain combines TRBV10-3 with TRBJ1-1, with a possible D match to TRBD1 (5 bases). Germline V lookup: CDR1 ENHRY, CDR2 SYGVKD. Between the trimmed V and J ends, which lost 0 bases and 0 bases, there was a span of 8 bases. This CDR3 is built from 15 residues. CDR3 protein: CAISESGALNTEAFF. Written as DNA, the CDR3 is TGTGCCATCAGTGAGTCTGGGGCATTGAACACTGAAGCTTTCTTT.

The chain combines TRBV9 with TRBJ1-1; D may be TRBD1 (5 bases). The CDR3 is 16 amino acids. V gave up 0 bases and J gave up 1 base, with 13 bases separating them. The germline V gene has CDR1 SGDLS and CDR2 YYNGEE. The CDR3 sequence is CASSVAVVGANTEAFF. Written as DNA, the CDR3 is TGTGCCAGCAGCGTAGCCGTCGTTGGGGCGAACACTGAAGCTTTCTTT.

This chain connects TRBV11-3 to TRBJ2-7; 12 nucleotides align to TRBD2. Germline values: CDR1 SGHNT, CDR2 YENEEA. Losses at the gene ends were 3 bases for V and 7 bases for J; bases not matched to a gene: 7. The CDR3 has 15 amino acids. This chain's CDR3 is CASSFLAGGPNEQYF. The CDR3 bases are TGTGCCAGCAGCTTCCTAGCGGGGGGGCCTAATGAGCAGTACTTC.

The table lists this clone with a count of one. The chain combines TRBV7-9 with TRBJ1-1, with D hard to call. The germline V gene has CDR1 SEHNR and CDR2 FQNEAQ (reference sequence). V shed 5 bases and J shed 0 bases, with 13 bases lying between them. The CDR3 has 15 amino acids. The CDR3 reads CASSLHLQVNTEAFF. CDR3 DNA sequence: TGTGCCAGCAGCCTTCACCTTCAGGTGAACACTGAAGCTTTCTTT.

This chain joins TRBV20-1 and TRBJ1-2, with D perhaps matching TRBD1 (6 bases). The CDR3 has 11 amino acids. Germline V gene lookup returns CDR1 DFQATT and CDR2 SNEGSKA (reference sequence). The V and J ends lost 1 base and 8 bases respectively, with 8 bases between them. The DNA for the CDR3 is TGCAGTGCTAGAGGGGGGCCCGGCTACACCTTC. This gives the protein CSARGGPGYTF.

V usage is TRBV6-6 and J usage is TRBJ2-3; 8 bases line up with TRBD2. V was pared by 7 bases and J by 3 bases, with 9 bases of the junction left unmatched. CDR1 and CDR2 (germline): MNHNY, SVGAGI (reference sequence). This CDR3 region has 15 residues. CDR3 region: CASTRPGGGTDTQYF. The CDR3 DNA reads as TGTGCCAGCACCAGACCGGGGGGGGGAACAGATACGCAGTATTTT.

This clone has just one count. V usage is TRBV7-6 and J usage is TRBJ2-7; weak D call: TRBD1 (5 bases). CDR1 is SGHVS, CDR2 FNYEAQ, per germline. This CDR3 spans 14 amino acids. V lost 0 bases, J lost 3 bases, and 9 bases lay in between. CDR3 sequence (DNA): TGTGCCAGCAGCTTAGCACAGGTGAACTACGAGCAGTACTTC. Protein: CASSLAQVNYEQYF.

The gene calls are TRBV23-1 and TRBJ1-2; D is possibly TRBD1 (6 bases). TRBV23-1 falls under the ORF class, with uncertain function. Trimming removed 6 bases from V and 4 bases from J, with 12 bases in between. This CDR3 contains 13 residues. As DNA, the CDR3 is TGCGCCAGCAGATCTACAGGGAGCTATGGCTACACCTTC. Translated: CASRSTGSYGYTF.

V gene TRBV21-1 combines with J gene TRBJ1-5; TRBD1 was called by the table and not checked on the DNA. TRBV21-1 is described as a pseudogene. The CDR3 sequence is 15 residues long. CDR3 sequence (DNA): TGTGCCAGCGTTGGGGGCTGGGGTAGGAAACAGCCCCAGCATTTT. The encoded protein is CASVGGWGRKQPQHF.

V is TRBV27 and J is TRBJ1-4; D gene uncertain. Germline CDR1 MNHEY, CDR2 SMNVEV (reference sequence). V was cut by 2 bases and J by 7 bases, with 11 bases left in between. This CDR3 spans 14 amino acids. The CDR3 DNA follows: TGTGCCAGCAGTTTAGCAGGCGCTGGTGAAAAACTGTTTTTT. Its protein is CASSLAGAGEKLFF.

The rearrangement links TRBV9 to TRBJ2-2; 8 bases line up with TRBD1. The CDR3 contains 15 residues. Unmatched junction bases numbered 6, after V lost 3 bases and J lost 5 bases. CDR1 SGDLS and CDR2 YYNGEE come from the germline V gene. CDR3 DNA sequence: TGTGCCAGCAGCGCGGACAGGGTCAAAACCGGGGAGCTGTTTTTT. It encodes CASSADRVKTGELFF.